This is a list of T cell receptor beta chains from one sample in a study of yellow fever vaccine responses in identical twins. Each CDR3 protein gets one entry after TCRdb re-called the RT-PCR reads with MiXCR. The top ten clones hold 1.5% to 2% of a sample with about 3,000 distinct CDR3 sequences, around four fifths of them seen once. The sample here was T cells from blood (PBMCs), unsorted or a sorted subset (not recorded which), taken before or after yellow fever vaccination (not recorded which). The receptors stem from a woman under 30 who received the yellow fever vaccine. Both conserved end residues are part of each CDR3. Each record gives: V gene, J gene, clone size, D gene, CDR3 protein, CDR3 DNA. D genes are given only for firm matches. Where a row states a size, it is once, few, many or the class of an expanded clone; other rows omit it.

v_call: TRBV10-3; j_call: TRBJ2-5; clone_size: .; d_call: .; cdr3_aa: CAISVLGVQETQYF; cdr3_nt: TGTGCCATCAGTGTACTGGGGGTCCAAGAGACCCAGTACTTC
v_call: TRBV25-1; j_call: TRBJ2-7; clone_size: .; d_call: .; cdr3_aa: CASSVGGLGYEQYF; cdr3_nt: TGTGCCAGCAGTGTTGGGGGGCTGGGGTACGAGCAGTACTTC
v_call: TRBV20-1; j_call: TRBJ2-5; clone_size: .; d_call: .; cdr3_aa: CSASSAQETQYF; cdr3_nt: TGCAGTGCTAGTTCGGCCCAAGAGACCCAGTACTTC
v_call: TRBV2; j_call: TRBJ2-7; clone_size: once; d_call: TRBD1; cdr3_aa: CASSVGTGGFEQYF; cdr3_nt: TGTGCCAGCAGTGTAGGAACAGGGGGCTTCGAGCAGTACTTC
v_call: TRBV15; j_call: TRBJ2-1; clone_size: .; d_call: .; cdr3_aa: CATGEGVYNEQFF; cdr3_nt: TGTGCCACCGGGGAAGGGGTCTACAATGAGCAGTTCTTC
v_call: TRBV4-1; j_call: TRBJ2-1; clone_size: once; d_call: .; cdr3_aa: CASSQALDSRINEQFF; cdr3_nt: TGCGCCAGCAGCCAAGCCTTAGACAGCAGGATCAATGAGCAGTTCTTC
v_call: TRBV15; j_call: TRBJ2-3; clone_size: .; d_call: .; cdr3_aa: CATSRGRQLADTQYF; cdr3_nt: TGTGCCACCAGCAGAGGCCGGCAGTTGGCGGATACGCAGTATTTT
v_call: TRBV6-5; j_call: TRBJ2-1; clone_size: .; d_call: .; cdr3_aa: CASSYLSSSYNEQFF; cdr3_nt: TGTGCCAGCAGTTACCTTAGCTCCTCCTACAATGAGCAGTTCTTC
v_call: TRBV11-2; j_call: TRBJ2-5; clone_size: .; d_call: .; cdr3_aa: CASSLIAVEETQYF; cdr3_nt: TGTGCCAGCAGCTTGATAGCGGTAGAAGAGACCCAGTACTTC
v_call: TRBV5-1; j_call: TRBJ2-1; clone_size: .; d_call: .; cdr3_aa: CASSFDGLYNEQFF; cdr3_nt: TGCGCCAGCAGCTTCGACGGCTTGTACAATGAGCAGTTCTTC
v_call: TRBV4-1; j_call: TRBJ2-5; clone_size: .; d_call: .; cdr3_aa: CASSSRARGPVETQYF; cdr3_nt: TGCGCCAGCAGCTCCCGGGCACGGGGGCCGGTGGAGACCCAGTACTTC
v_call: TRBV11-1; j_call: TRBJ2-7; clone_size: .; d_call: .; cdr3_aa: CASSLIALGSSYEQYF; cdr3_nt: TGTGCCAGCAGCTTAATAGCGTTGGGGAGCTCCTACGAGCAGTACTTC